The subject of this entry is one T cell receptor beta chain. The V gene end was trimmed by 1 base and the J gene end by 11 bases; junction bases not matched to a gene: 5. CDR3 size: 12 residues. Per the germline V gene, CDR1 is SQVTM and CDR2 is ANQGSEA. The sample belongs to a study of early T cells in non-severe SARS-CoV-2 infection. MiXCR was run by TCRdb on the 5' RACE reads, yielding one entry per CDR3 protein. Among about 83,000 distinct CDR3 sequences listed, 10% to 15% were seen once. What was sequenced was whole blood. The sequence was obtained from an adult who was a healthcare worker with PCR-confirmed SARS-CoV-2 infection or an uninfected control (not recorded which). The V call is TRBV29-1, the J call TRBJ2-4, with 7 bases that match TRBD1. The CDR3 DNA is TGCAGCGTTGAAGGACAGGGCGTAGTTCAGTACTTC. Translating gives CSVEGQGVVQYF.